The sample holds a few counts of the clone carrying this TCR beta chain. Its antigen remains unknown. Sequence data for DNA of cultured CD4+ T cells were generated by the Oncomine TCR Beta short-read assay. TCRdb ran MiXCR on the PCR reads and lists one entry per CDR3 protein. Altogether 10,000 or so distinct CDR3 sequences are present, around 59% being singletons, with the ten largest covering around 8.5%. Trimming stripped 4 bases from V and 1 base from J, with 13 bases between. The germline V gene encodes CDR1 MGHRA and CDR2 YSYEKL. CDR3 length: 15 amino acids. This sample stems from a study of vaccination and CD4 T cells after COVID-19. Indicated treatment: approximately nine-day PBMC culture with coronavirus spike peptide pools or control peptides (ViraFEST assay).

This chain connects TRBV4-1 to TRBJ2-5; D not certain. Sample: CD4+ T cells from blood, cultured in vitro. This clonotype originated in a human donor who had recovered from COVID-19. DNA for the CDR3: TGCGCCAGCAGCCTGGTACAGTCGGTCCAAGAGACCCAGTACTTC. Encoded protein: CASSLVQSVQETQYF.